This paragraph covers one T cell receptor (beta chain) sequence. Its specificity is unknown. The data were obtained in a study of T cell responses to AZD1222 COVID-19 vaccine. The study, taken as a whole, reports: A mostly white British donor set with more females was recruited, and clonal diversity was possibly underestimated. Spike-spanning, vaccine-associated CD4 TCRs were dominant at 160-218 and 743-854. Baseline serology detected seropositivity in only a handful of AZD1222 recipients.

Produced via immunoSEQ multiplex PCR; TCRdb's table is partial and in-frame only. The table shows more than 90,000 clones, with roughly 91% occurring only once. This specimen was peripheral blood, taken 28 days after the second AZD1222 dose. This clonotype originated in an adult who received the AZD1222 COVID-19 vaccine.

The CDR3 spells CASSYHQLASNEQFF. DNA of the CDR3: TGTGCCAGCAGTTACCACCAACTAGCATCCAATGAGCAGTTCTTC. The chain is built from TRBV6-2 or TRBV6-3 and TRBJ2-1; possible D gene TRBD2, 6 bases. The V end lost 2 bases, the J end lost 6 bases, and 14 bases lay between the germline ends. CDR3 length: 15 amino acids. CDR1 is MNHEY and CDR2 is SVGEGT in the germline V gene.